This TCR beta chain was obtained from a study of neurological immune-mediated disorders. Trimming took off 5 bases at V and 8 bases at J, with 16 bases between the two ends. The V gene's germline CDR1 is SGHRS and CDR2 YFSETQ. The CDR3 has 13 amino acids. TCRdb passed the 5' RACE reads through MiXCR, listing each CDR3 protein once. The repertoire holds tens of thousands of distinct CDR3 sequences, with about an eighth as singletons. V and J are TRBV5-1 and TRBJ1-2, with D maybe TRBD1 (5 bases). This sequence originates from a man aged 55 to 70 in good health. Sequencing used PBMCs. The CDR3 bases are TGCGCCAGCAGATCGGGACGGATTGTGGGCTACACCTTC. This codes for CASRSGRIVGYTF.